This TCR beta chain was captured in a study of T cell responses to AZD1222 COVID-19 vaccine. Study-level information: Second doses were pooled across both intervals (about 4 or about 12 weeks).

General study points: Across the whole spike, CD4 TCRs peaked at regions 160-218 and 743-854. Clonal diversity was possibly underestimated; the donors were predominantly white British and more often female.

Assay: immunoSEQ multiplex PCR; the TCRdb copy retains only in-frame clones and omits some. The data hold roughly 100,000 clones, with approximately 89% observed a single time. To note about this clone: Its antigen is not identified.

V was clipped by 0 bases and J by 7 bases; unmatched bases: 13. CDR1 is LNHNV, CDR2 YYDKDF, per germline (reference sequence). The CDR3 is made up of 17 amino acids. The source material was peripheral blood, sampled on day 0 of AZD1222 vaccination. The J gene is TRBJ2-7, the V gene TRBV15; 9 nucleotides align to TRBD1. This TCR derives from an adult in good health. CDR3 sequence reads: CATSRDLGRTGVREQYF. The DNA of the CDR3 is TGTGCCACCAGCAGAGATTTAGGCCGGACAGGGGTTCGGGAGCAGTACTTC.